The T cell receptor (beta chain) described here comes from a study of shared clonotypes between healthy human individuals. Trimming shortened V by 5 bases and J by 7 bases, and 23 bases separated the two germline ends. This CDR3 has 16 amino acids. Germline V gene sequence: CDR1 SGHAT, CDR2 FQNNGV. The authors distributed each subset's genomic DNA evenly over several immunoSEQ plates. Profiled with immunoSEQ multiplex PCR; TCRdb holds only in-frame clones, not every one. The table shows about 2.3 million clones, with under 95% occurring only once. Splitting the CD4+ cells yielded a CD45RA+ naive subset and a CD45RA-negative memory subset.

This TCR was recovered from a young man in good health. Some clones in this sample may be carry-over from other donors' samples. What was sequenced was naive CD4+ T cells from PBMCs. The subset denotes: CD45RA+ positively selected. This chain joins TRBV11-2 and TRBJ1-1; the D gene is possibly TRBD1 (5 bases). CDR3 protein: CASSVYTGAPMGEAFF. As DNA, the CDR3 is TGTGCCAGCAGCGTATATACCGGGGCCCCAATGGGTGAAGCTTTCTTT. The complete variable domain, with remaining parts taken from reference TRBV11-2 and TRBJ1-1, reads EAGVAQSPRYKIIEKRQSVAFWCNPISGHATLYWYQQILGQGPKLLIQFQNNGVVDDSQLPKDRFSAERLKGVDSTLKIQPAKLEDSAVYLCASSVYTGAPMGEAFFGQGTRLTVV.